The text below deals with one TCR beta chain. In the study's own analysis: Amplification from reference gene primers served as the basis for estimated nucleated cell counts. Only in-frame clones appear in the TCRdb table, and some are missing; sequencing was by immunoSEQ multiplex PCR. Clone size and the V and J calls come from that table; the DNA yielded D and trimming. The data contain about 120,000 clones, around 89% of them singletons. These data originate in a study of blood T cell repertoires in COVID-19. Study overall: Some COVID-19 samples were acute and others convalescent; all came from the United States, Italy and Spain. From T cells, B-cell-depleted T cells, or PBMCs came the material, which was cDNA or gDNA.

The CDR3 sequence is 15 residues long. Trimming removed 3 bases from V and 1 base from J; junction bases left unmatched: 5. Germline CDR1 reads SGHRS; CDR2 reads YFSETQ. Followed over time, Seattle patients had been enrolled while infection was active. This TCR was recovered from a man between 60 and 70 years old with COVID-19, enrolled during active disease. V is TRBV5-1 and J is TRBJ2-3, with 7 bases fitting TRBD2. Sequenced: peripheral blood. This CDR3 is CASSYQRGGTDTQYF. In DNA, the CDR3 is TGCGCCAGCAGCTATCAGCGGGGCGGCACAGATACGCAGTATTTT.